This T cell receptor beta chain was identified during a study of beta chain features in type 1 diabetes. Study results and caveats: Since sequencing was performed on cDNA, cells with high TCR expression could be over-represented. Patients with type 1 diabetes showed fewer VDJ junction insertions and more deletions.

Germline loops: CDR1 SGHNT, CDR2 YYREEE (reference sequence). The junction had 14 bases not matched to a gene; V was cut back by 6 bases and J by 5 bases. This CDR3 contains 17 residues. A remark on this clone: Its antigen remains unknown.

What was sequenced were expressed TCRB transcripts, since all of the isolated RNA had been reverse transcribed. Read counts averaged around 3.6 million for samples of naive, central memory and regulatory T cells. Data came from immunoSEQ multiplex PCR; TCRdb stores just in-frame clones and leaves some out. This sample has roughly 300,000 clones, with about 14% found just once. This chain connects TRBV5-4 to TRBJ2-2; 9 nucleotides match TRBD1. Specimen: central memory CD4+ T cells from blood. The source of this sequence is a man aged 25 to 45 in good health. CDR3: CASTLSPGQGPTGELFF. CDR3 coding DNA: TGTGCCAGCACCTTATCCCCGGGACAGGGACCTACCGGGGAGCTGTTTTTT.